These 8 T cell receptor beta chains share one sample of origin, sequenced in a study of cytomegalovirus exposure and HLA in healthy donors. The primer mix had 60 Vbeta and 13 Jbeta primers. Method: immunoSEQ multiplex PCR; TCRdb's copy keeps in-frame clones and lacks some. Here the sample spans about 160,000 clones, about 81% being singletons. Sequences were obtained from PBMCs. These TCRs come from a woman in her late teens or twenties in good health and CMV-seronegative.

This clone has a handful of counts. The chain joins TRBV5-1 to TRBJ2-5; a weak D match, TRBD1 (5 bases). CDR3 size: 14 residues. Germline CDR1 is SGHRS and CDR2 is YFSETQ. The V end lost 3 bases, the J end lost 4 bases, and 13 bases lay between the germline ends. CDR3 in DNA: TGCGCCAGCAGCTGGGGCAACCTTCGAGAGACCCAGTACTTC. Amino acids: CASSWGNLRETQYF. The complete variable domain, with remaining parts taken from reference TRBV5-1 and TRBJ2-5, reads KAGVTQTPRYLIKTRGQQVTLSCSPISGHRSVSWYQQTPGQGLQFLFEYFSETQRNKGNFPGRFSGRQFSNSRSEMNVSTLELGDSALYLCASSWGNLRETQYFGPGTRLLVL.

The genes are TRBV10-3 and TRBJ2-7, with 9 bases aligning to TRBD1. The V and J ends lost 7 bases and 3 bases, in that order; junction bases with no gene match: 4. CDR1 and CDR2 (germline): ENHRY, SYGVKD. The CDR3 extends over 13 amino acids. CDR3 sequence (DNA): TGTGCCATCACTCCGGGACAGGGCTACGAGCAGTACTTC. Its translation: CAITPGQGYEQYF.

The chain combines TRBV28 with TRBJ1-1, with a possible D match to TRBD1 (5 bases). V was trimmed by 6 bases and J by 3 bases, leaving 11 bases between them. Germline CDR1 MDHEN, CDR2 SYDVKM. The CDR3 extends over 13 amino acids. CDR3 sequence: CASRPGSYTEAFF. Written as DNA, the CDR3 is TGTGCCAGCAGACCAGGGTCTTACACTGAAGCTTTCTTT.

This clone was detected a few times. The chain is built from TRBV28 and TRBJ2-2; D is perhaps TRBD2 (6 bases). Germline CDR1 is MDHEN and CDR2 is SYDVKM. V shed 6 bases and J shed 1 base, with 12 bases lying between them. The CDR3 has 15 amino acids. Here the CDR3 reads CASSWAGRNTGELFF. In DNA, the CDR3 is TGTGCCAGCAGCTGGGCGGGACGGAACACCGGGGAGCTGTTTTTT.

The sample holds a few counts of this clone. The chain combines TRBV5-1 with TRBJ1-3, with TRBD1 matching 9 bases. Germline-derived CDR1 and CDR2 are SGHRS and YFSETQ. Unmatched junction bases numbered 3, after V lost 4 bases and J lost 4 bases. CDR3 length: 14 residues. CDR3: CASSGGQGGNTIYF. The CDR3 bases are TGCGCCAGCAGCGGGGGACAGGGAGGAAACACCATATATTTT.

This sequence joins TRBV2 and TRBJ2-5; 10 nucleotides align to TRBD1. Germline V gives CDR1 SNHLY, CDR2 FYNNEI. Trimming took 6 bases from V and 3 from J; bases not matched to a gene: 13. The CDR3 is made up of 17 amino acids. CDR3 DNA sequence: TGTGCCAGCAGCGACCTAGGGACAGGGGAAAAGAAAGAGACCCAGTACTTC. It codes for CASSDLGTGEKKETQYF.

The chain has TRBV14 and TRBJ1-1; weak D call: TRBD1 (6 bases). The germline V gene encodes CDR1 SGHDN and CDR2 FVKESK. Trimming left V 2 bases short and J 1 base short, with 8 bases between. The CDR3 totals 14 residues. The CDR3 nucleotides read TGTGCCAGCAGCCAAAGGGACACGAACACTGAAGCTTTCTTT. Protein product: CASSQRDTNTEAFF. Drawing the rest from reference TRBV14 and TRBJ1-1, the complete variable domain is EAGVTQFPSHSVIEKGQTVTLRCDPISGHDNLYWYRRVMGKEIKFLLHFVKESKQDESGMPNNRFLAERTGGTYSTLKVQPAELEDSGVYFCASSQRDTNTEAFFGQGTRLTVV.

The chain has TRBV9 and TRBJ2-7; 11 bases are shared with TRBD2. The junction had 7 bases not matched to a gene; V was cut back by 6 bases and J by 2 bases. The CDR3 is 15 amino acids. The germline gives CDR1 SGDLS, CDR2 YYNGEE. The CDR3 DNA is TGTGCCAGCACCCCGGGGGGACTAGCGGCCTACGAGCAGTACTTC. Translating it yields CASTPGGLAAYEQYF.